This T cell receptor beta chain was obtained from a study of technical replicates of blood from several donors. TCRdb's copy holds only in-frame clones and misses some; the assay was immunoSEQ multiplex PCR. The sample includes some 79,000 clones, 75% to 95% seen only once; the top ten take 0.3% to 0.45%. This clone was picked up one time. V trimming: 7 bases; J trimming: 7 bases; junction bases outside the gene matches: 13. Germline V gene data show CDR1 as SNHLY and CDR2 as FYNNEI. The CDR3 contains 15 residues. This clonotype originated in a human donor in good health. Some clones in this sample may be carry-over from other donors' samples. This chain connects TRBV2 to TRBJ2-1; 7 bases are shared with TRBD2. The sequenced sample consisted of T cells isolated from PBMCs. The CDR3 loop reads CASMHFRTRDNEQFF. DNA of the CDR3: TGTGCCAGCATGCATTTCAGGACTAGAGATAATGAGCAGTTCTTC.